Listed below are T cell receptor beta chains from one sample, sequenced in a study of blood T cell repertoires in COVID-19. Produced via immunoSEQ multiplex PCR; TCRdb's table is partial and in-frame only. This sample has some 510,000 clones, with 88% found just once. Material for sequencing was PBMCs or T cells enriched from blood (not recorded which). The source is a woman aged 35 to 49 who had recovered from COVID-19. Both conserved end residues are part of each CDR3. A D gene is named only where the DNA matches it firmly. Expanded clones are given a class, and other clones once, few, many or no size at all.

v_gene	abundance	j_gene	d_gene	CDR3aa	CDR3nt
TRBV4-1	many	TRBJ1-6	TRBD1	CASSLLRGQGNSPLHF	TGCGCCAGCAGCCTCTTAAGAGGACAGGGAAATTCACCCCTCCACTTT
TRBV3-1/TRBV3-2	-	TRBJ2-3	-	CASSRSSRDTQYF	TGTGCCAGCAGTCGATCGAGCCGAGATACGCAGTATTTT
TRBV7-2	-	TRBJ2-1	-	CASSFEYGPYNEQFF	TGTGCCAGCAGCTTTGAATATGGCCCCTACAATGAGCAGTTCTTC
TRBV18	-	TRBJ2-1	TRBD1	CASSPGTGTYNEQFF	TGTGCCAGCTCACCCGGGACAGGGACCTACAATGAGCAGTTCTTC
TRBV7-9	few	TRBJ2-1	TRBD2	CASGQLAAGNEQFF	TGTGCCAGCGGCCAACTAGCGGCCGGCAATGAGCAGTTCTTC
TRBV12-3/TRBV12-4	-	TRBJ2-3	-	CASGQVTDTQYF	TGTGCCAGCGGACAAGTCACAGATACGCAGTATTTT
TRBV18	-	TRBJ2-3	TRBD1	CASSRGTGTDTQYF	TGTGCCAGCTCCAGGGGGACCGGAACAGATACGCAGTATTTT
TRBV20-1	-	TRBJ1-1	TRBD1	CSATPQGGAFF	TGCAGTGCTACCCCCCAGGGGGGAGCTTTCTTT
TRBV7-2	-	TRBJ1-5	-	CASSLVGAQHF	TGTGCCAGCAGCTTAGTAGGAGCCCAGCATTTT
TRBV15	once	TRBJ2-2	TRBD2	CATSRAGHQTSGRSNTGELFF	TGTGCCACCAGCAGAGCGGGACACCAGACTAGCGGGAGGTCGAACACCGGGGAGCTGTTTTTT
TRBV7-2	-	TRBJ2-1	-	CASSLVTPLALANEQFF	TGTGCCAGCAGCTTAGTCACCCCACTAGCCCTGGCAAATGAGCAGTTCTTC
TRBV12-3/TRBV12-4	-	TRBJ2-5	-	CASSLGAETQYF	TGTGCCAGCAGTTTGGGGGCGGAGACCCAGTACTTC
TRBV28	once	TRBJ1-2	-	CASRQTLGGYTF	TGTGCCAGCCGACAGACTCTGGGGGGCTACACCTTC
TRBV2	few	TRBJ1-4	-	CASSAEEKLFF	TGTGCCAGCAGCGCGGAAGAAAAACTGTTTTTT